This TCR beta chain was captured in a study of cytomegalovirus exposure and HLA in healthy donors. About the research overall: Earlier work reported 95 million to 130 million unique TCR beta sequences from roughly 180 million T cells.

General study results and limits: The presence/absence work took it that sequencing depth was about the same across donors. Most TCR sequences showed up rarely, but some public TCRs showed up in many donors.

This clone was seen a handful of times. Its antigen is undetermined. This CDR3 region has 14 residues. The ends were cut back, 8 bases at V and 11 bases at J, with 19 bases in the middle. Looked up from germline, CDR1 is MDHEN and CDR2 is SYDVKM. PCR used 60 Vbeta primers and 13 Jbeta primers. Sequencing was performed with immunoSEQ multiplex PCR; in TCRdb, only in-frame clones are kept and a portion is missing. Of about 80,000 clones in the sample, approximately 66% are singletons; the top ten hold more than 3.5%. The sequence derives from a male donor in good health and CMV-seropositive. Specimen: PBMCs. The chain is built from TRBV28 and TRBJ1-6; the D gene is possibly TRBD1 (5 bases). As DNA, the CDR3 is TGTGCCAGCTACCCTACCTCGGGGGTGACACCCCTCCACTTT. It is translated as CASYPTSGVTPLHF. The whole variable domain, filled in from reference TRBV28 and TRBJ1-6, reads DVKVTQSSRYLVKRTGEKVFLECVQDMDHENMFWYRQDPGLGLRLIYFSYDVKMKEKGDIPEGYSVSREKKERFSLILESASTNQTSMYLCASYPTSGVTPLHFGNGTRLTVT.